The rows below give T cell receptor beta chains drawn from one sample of a study of CD8+ T cells in alopecia areata. Sequenced by immunoSEQ multiplex PCR; TCRdb stores in-frame clones only, minus some. The data contain roughly 200,000 clones, approximately 45% of them singletons. The sequenced sample was CD4+ T cells sorted from blood, obtained between weeks 36 and 40, from a patient treated with tofacitinib. The receptors originated from a human donor with alopecia areata. Each CDR3 is given with its conserved first and last residue. D genes are given only for firm matches. Some rows mark clone size as missing; the rest say once, few, many or name a class of expanded clone.

v_gene	len	d_gene	j_gene	abundance	CDR3nt	CDR3aa
TRBV28	14	-	TRBJ2-7	-	TGTGCCAGCAGTTTAGCAGGGCTTCAGAGCGAGCAGTACTTC	CASSLAGLQSEQYF
TRBV7-8	13	-	TRBJ2-1	few	TGTGCCAGCAGCTTGTTTGGCGACAATGAGCAGTTCTTC	CASSLFGDNEQFF
TRBV25-1	15	-	TRBJ2-3	-	TGTGCCAGCAGTGAAACAGGCGCCAGCACAGATACGCAGTATTTT	CASSETGASTDTQYF
TRBV2	13	TRBD2	TRBJ2-3	-	TGTGCCAGCAGTGAGAATAGCGGGAACACGCAGTATTTT	CASSENSGNTQYF
TRBV28	11	-	TRBJ2-5	-	TGTGCCAGCGGCGGCCGAGAGACCCAGTACTTC	CASGGRETQYF
TRBV6-6	13	TRBD1	TRBJ2-7	-	TGTGCCAGCAGTGTTACAGGGGAATACGAGCAGTACTTC	CASSVTGEYEQYF
TRBV20-1	11	-	TRBJ2-1	-	TGCAGTGCTAGAAAGGAGGCGATGCAGTTCTTC	CSARKEAMQFF
TRBV4-2	14	TRBD1	TRBJ1-1	-	TGTGCCAGCAGCCCTCGACAGGGTTGGACTGAAGCTTTCTTT	CASSPRQGWTEAFF
TRBV20-1	11	-	TRBJ2-7	-	TGCAGTGCTAGATTGGGGGGCGAGCAGTACTTC	CSARLGGEQYF
TRBV7-2	14	-	TRBJ2-7	-	TGTGCCAGCAGTTTTCGACCCGGAAACTACGAGCAGTACTTC	CASSFRPGNYEQYF
TRBV12-2	16	-	TRBJ1-1	-	TGTGCAAGTCGCTTAACATACAGGGCAAAGGACACTGAAGCTTTCTTT	CASRLTYRAKDTEAFF
TRBV30	16	TRBD1	TRBJ1-1	-	TGTGCCTGGAGTGTAACGCGGACAGGGGGCCTCGCTGAAGCTTTCTTT	CAWSVTRTGGLAEAFF
TRBV25-1	15	TRBD1	TRBJ1-4	-	TGTGCCAGCAGTGACCCCGGGACAGGCCCCGAAAAACTGTTTTTT	CASSDPGTGPEKLFF
TRBV7-9	15	-	TRBJ1-1	few	TGTGCCAGCAGTTCCTGGTCGGGGGCTGTCGCTGAAGCTTTCTTT	CASSSWSGAVAEAFF
TRBV29-1	14	TRBD1	TRBJ2-7	-	TGCAGCGCCCAAAGGGGGACAGTCTCCTACGAGCAGTACTTC	CSAQRGTVSYEQYF